These 27 T cell receptor beta chains share one sample of origin, sequenced in a study of T-cell reconstitution after alpha-beta-depleted transplantation in children. It was with unique molecular identifiers that the TCRbeta library was prepared. Via MiXCR, TCRdb re-called the PCR reads, giving one row per CDR3 protein. The sample has hundreds of thousands of distinct CDR3 sequences, about an eighth seen once. The source was PBMCs, collected before TCRalphabeta/CD19-depleted stem cell transplant. These receptors all come from a girl aged 2 to 10 with congenital amegakaryocytic thrombocytopenia, due to receive a stem cell transplant.

CDR3 region: CARNKHRETTVVWSTDTQYF. CDR3 bases: TGTGCCAGAAACAAGCATAGGGAGACGACTGTTGTATGGAGCACAGATACGCAGTATTTT. The V and J genes are TRBV11-2 and TRBJ2-3; D might be TRBD2 (5 bases). Germline V gene data show CDR1 as SGHAT and CDR2 as FQNNGV. The CDR3 is 20 amino acids. The germline V and J ends were trimmed by 9 bases and 0 bases, with 31 bases remaining between them.

The chain joins TRBV20-1 to TRBJ2-5; 8 bases fit TRBD2. V lost 5 bases and J lost 1; bases outside the gene matches: 3. There are 13 residues in the CDR3. Germline CDR1 DFQATT, CDR2 SNEGSKA (reference sequence). Here the CDR3 DNA reads TGCAGTGCTGAGCGGGAGCCCCAAGAGACCCAGTACTTC. It translates to CSAEREPQETQYF.

This clonotype has ten or more counts. The rearrangement links TRBV5-1 to TRBJ2-1, with TRBD2 identical over 10 bases. Per the germline V gene, CDR1 is SGHRS and CDR2 is YFSETQ. The CDR3 totals 15 residues. Trimming removed 2 bases from V and 6 bases from J; junction bases left unmatched: 5. The CDR3 DNA reads as TGCGCCAGCAGCTTACAGCTAGCGGGGGTCAATGAGCAGTTCTTC. This translates into CASSLQLAGVNEQFF. Full variable domain (rest looked up from reference TRBV5-1 and TRBJ2-1): KAGVTQTPRYLIKTRGQQVTLSCSPISGHRSVSWYQQTPGQGLQFLFEYFSETQRNKGNFPGRFSGRQFSNSRSEMNVSTLELGDSALYLCASSLQLAGVNEQFFGPGTRLTVL.

This clonotype was observed a handful of times. V usage is TRBV25-1 and J usage is TRBJ2-1, with 8 bases that match TRBD1. This CDR3 has 20 residues. CDR1 is MGHDK, CDR2 SYGVNS, per germline. After removal of 2 bases from V and 5 bases from J, the junction contained 20 bases not matched to a gene. The CDR3: CASSENLVGGTGGGDNEQFF. CDR3 DNA: TGTGCCAGCAGTGAAAATCTTGTTGGGGGTACAGGGGGTGGGGACAATGAGCAGTTCTTC.

This clonotype was counted many times. This rearrangement joins TRBV6-5 to TRBJ1-5, with D hard to call. CDR3 length equals 15 residues. Trimming took off 6 bases at V and 6 bases at J, with 18 bases between the two ends. Germline CDR1 reads MNHEY; CDR2 reads SVGAGI. The DNA for the CDR3 is TGTGCCAGCAGATATACGGTCGATATCCTTCAGCCCCAGCATTTT. This encodes CASRYTVDILQPQHF.

In its sample, this clonotype was seen many times. V and J are TRBV12-3 or TRBV12-4 and TRBJ2-1, with 10 positions matching TRBD2. V was clipped by 2 bases and J by 10 bases; unmatched bases: 8. This CDR3 contains 15 residues. CDR3 sequence (DNA): TGTGCCAGCAGTTTATGGAAGCGGGAGGGCCCCGAGCAGTTCTTC. Translated: CASSLWKREGPEQFF.

This clonotype has a count of ten or more. The DNA of the CDR3 is TGTGCGACCGCTCTGGGCGGGAGTAATGAGCAGTTCTTC. Translated, it gives CATALGGSNEQFF. The genes are TRBV7-2 and TRBJ2-1, with 7 positions matching TRBD2. This CDR3 contains 13 residues. CDR1 and CDR2 (germline): SGHTA, FQGNSA.

V and J are TRBV29-1 and TRBJ2-6; TRBD1 might be the D (5 bases). The CDR3 loop spans 17 amino acids. Looked up from germline, CDR1 is SQVTM and CDR2 is ANQGSEA. Trimming stripped 4 bases from V and 0 bases from J, with 16 bases between. CDR3 DNA: TGCAGCGTTGGGTCGACAGCACCGAGCTCTGGGGCCAACGTCCTGACTTTC. As protein: CSVGSTAPSSGANVLTF.

The chain uses TRBV10-3 and TRBJ2-7; TRBD1 matches at 8 bases. V lost 6 bases to trimming and J lost 4 bases; unmatched junction nucleotides: 8. The CDR3 loop spans 14 amino acids. Germline V lookup: CDR1 ENHRY, CDR2 SYGVKD. The CDR3 DNA is TGTGCCATCAGCCCGGTACGGACAGGGTACGAGCAGTACTTC. This codes for CAISPVRTGYEQYF.

This clonotype came up a few times. This chain uses TRBV11-2 with TRBJ2-7; D is unclear. This CDR3 spans 15 amino acids. The ends were cut back, 0 bases at V and 0 bases at J, with 9 bases in the middle. The germline V gene encodes CDR1 SGHAT and CDR2 FQNNGV. The CDR3 DNA reads as TGTGCCAGCAGCTTAGATTTCGGCTACTCCTACGAGCAGTACTTC. Amino acid sequence: CASSLDFGYSYEQYF.

The J gene is TRBJ2-1, the V gene TRBV16; D gene uncertain. There are 15 residues in the CDR3. V lost 7 bases, J lost 3 bases, and 16 bases lay in between. The germline V gene encodes CDR1 KGHSY and CDR2 FQNENV. The CDR3 loop is CASTELPHGYNEQFF. The CDR3 DNA reads TGTGCCAGCACCGAGCTGCCCCATGGCTACAATGAGCAGTTCTTC.

This clonotype appeared many times. The chain uses TRBV5-1 and TRBJ2-1; no reliable D call. The germline gives CDR1 SGHRS, CDR2 YFSETQ. This CDR3 contains 13 residues. Trimming stripped 1 base from V and 2 bases from J, with 4 bases between. The CDR3 region is CASSLNAYNEQFF. The CDR3 DNA reads TGCGCCAGCAGCTTGAATGCCTACAATGAGCAGTTCTTC.

A few counts support this clonotype. The CDR3 DNA reads TGCAGTGCTAGAGGGCTAGCGGGAGTCGCCGAGCAGTACTTC. This codes for CSARGLAGVAEQYF. The chain carries TRBV20-1 and TRBJ2-7; 10 bases fit TRBD2. CDR1 DFQATT and CDR2 SNEGSKA come from the germline V gene (reference sequence). V lost 1 base and J lost 6; bases outside the gene matches: 6. The CDR3 has 14 amino acids.

This clonotype was found many times. This chain joins TRBV21-1 and TRBJ1-1; the table's TRBD1 call for D was not verified on the DNA. TRBV21-1 is noted as a pseudogene. The CDR3 is 23 residues long. The CDR3 reads CASSKALSIAGGAVSPWNTEAFF. The CDR3 DNA reads TGTGCCAGCAGCAAAGCGCTTTCCATCGCAGGGGGCGCCGTAAGTCCCTGGAACACTGAAGCTTTCTTT.

This clonotype was detected ten times or more. The rearrangement joins TRBV6-1 to TRBJ2-3; D gene ambiguous. There are 15 residues in the CDR3. Deletions cut 3 bases from V and 1 base from J, with 11 bases between. CDR1 is MNHNS and CDR2 is SASEGT in the germline V gene. The CDR3 region is CASSESSAGTDTQYF. The CDR3 bases are TGTGCCAGCAGTGAGTCCTCGGCAGGCACAGATACGCAGTATTTT.

This clonotype has more than one count but fewer than ten. The gene calls are TRBV3-1 and TRBJ2-5; possibly TRBD2 for D (6 bases). Per germline, CDR1 LGHDT and CDR2 YNNKEL (reference sequence). There are 17 residues in the CDR3. Trimming pared 0 bases from V and 2 bases from J, leaving 16 bases between. The DNA for the CDR3 is TGTGCCAGCAGCCAAGATTCGGACTACCCCGGGCAAGAGACCCAGTACTTC. It specifies CASSQDSDYPGQETQYF.

This clonotype was recorded at least ten times. The CDR3 coding sequence is TGTGCCAGCAGCAAAGAGGTCCTCTACGAGCAGTACTTC. Its translation: CASSKEVLYEQYF. The rearrangement uses TRBV21-1 and TRBJ2-7. TRBV21-1 is a pseudogene. The CDR3 loop spans 13 amino acids.

V gene TRBV7-3 combines with J gene TRBJ2-2; D possibly corresponds to TRBD1 (6 bases). The CDR3 has 14 amino acids. Trimming took 4 bases from V and 5 from J, leaving 11 bases between them. Germline CDR1 and CDR2: SGHTA and FQGTGA. DNA for the CDR3: TGTGCCAGCAGCTCAGACAGGATAACCGGGGAGCTGTTTTTT. Protein sequence: CASSSDRITGELFF.

This clonotype was detected a few times. The genes are TRBV7-8 and TRBJ1-1; D not resolved. Per germline, CDR1 SGHVS and CDR2 FQNEAQ. V was clipped by 6 bases and J by 10 bases, with 18 bases between them. The CDR3 spans 13 residues. CDR3 nucleotide sequence: TGTGCCAGCAGTCCTTTAGCCCGAGGCGTAGCTTTCTTT. This translates into CASSPLARGVAFF. The full variable domain, in which reference TRBV7-8 and TRBJ1-1 provide the parts outside the CDR3, is GAGVSQSPRYKVAKRGQDVALRCDPISGHVSLFWYQQALGQGPEFLTYFQNEAQLDKSGLPSDRFFAERPEGSVSTLKIQRTQQEDSAVYLCASSPLARGVAFFGQGTRLTVV.

This sequence joins TRBV15 and TRBJ2-2, with a tentative D call TRBD1 (6 bases). The germline V gene encodes CDR1 LNHNV and CDR2 YYDKDF (reference sequence). Between the trimmed V and J ends, which lost 5 bases and 3 bases, there was a span of 13 bases. The CDR3 length is 15 residues. The DNA for the CDR3 is TGTGCCACCAGCGACGGGACACTCCACACCGGGGAGCTGTTTTTT. Residues: CATSDGTLHTGELFF.

The rearrangement uses TRBV10-3 and TRBJ1-4; no definite D call. V dropped 2 bases and J dropped 0 bases, with 10 bases sitting between them. This CDR3 spans 16 amino acids. Germline V lookup: CDR1 ENHRY, CDR2 SYGVKD. The CDR3 nucleotides read TGTGCCATCAGTGAGCCCGACGGTGCAACTAATGAAAAACTGTTTTTT. Protein: CAISEPDGATNEKLFF.

A word on this clonotype: Since a much larger clone is just one base distant, this may be a read error. The chain joins TRBV20-1 to TRBJ2-1, with 7 bases fitting TRBD2. The CDR3 extends over 16 amino acids. CDR1 is DFQATT and CDR2 is SNEGSKA in the germline V gene (reference sequence). The DNA for the CDR3 is TGCAGTGCTAGGAAACGAGGCGGGAGCTCCTACAATGAGCAGATCTTC. It encodes CSARKRGGSSYNEQIF.

This clonotype was seen ten or more times. This chain connects TRBV12-3 or TRBV12-4 to TRBJ1-4; D remains ambiguous. CDR3 length: 13 residues. The germline V and J ends were trimmed by 4 bases and 5 bases, with 8 bases remaining between them. The CDR3 DNA reads as TGTGCCAGCAGTTCGACGGAGAATGAAAAACTGTTTTTT. Residues: CASSSTENEKLFF.

The chain carries TRBV5-5 and TRBJ1-4; D possibly corresponds to TRBD1 (5 bases). The ends were cut back, 1 base at V and 8 bases at J, with 24 bases in the middle. This CDR3 contains 18 residues. The V gene's germline CDR1 is SGHKS and CDR2 YYEKEE (reference sequence). The CDR3 coding sequence is TGTGCCAGCAGCTTGCGGAAAGATGAGGGGACCGGAAGGGAAAAACTGTTTTTT. Translating it yields CASSLRKDEGTGREKLFF.

This clonotype was detected ten times or more. The V and J genes are TRBV20-1 and TRBJ2-4, with D possibly TRBD2 on 6 matching bases. The CDR3 is 13 residues long. The germline gives CDR1 DFQATT, CDR2 SNEGSKA (reference sequence). V lost 4 bases and J lost 0, with 7 bases in between. CDR3 sequence: CSAMGLAKNIQYF. The DNA of the CDR3 is TGCAGTGCTATGGGACTAGCCAAAAACATTCAGTACTTC.

This chain uses TRBV25-1 with TRBJ1-1; D gene uncertain. Looked up from germline, CDR1 is MGHDK and CDR2 is SYGVNS. V lost 3 bases and J 3 bases, leaving 8 bases between the germline ends. This CDR3 has 13 amino acids. The CDR3 bases are TGTGCCAGCAGTGAGTTATCCGACACTGAAGCTTTCTTT. Its translation: CASSELSDTEAFF.

In the case of this clonotype: One end of the junction varies from germline; a read error may be responsible. The chain employs TRBV5-1 and TRBJ1-2; TRBD1 matches 8 bases. Germline assignment: CDR1 SGHRS and CDR2 YFSETQ. This CDR3 comprises 14 residues. The CDR3 loop is CASGLQGANYGYTF. As DNA, the CDR3 is TGCGCCAGCGGCTTACAGGGGGCTAACTATGGCTACACCTTC.